These 9 T cell receptor beta chains were sequenced from one sample in a study of T cells expressing NK-cell markers. For each CDR3 protein, TCRdb gives one entry from its re-call of the 5' RACE reads, without DNA. This sample's table reports 550,000 to 600,000 distinct CDR3 sequences. Sample: blood T cells: a sorted CD56 or NKG2C T cell subset, CD4+ or CD8+ T cells, or bulk PBMC T cells (not recorded which). The receptors were sampled from a man aged 18 to 30 in good health.

The rearrangement uses TRBV12-5 and TRBJ2-1; TCRdb's D call, TRBD2, is unchecked because there is no DNA. The CDR3 is made up of 13 amino acids. Germline CDR1 LGHNT, CDR2 FRNRAP. CDR3 region: CASGLTSGIEQFF.

This sequence joins TRBV29-1 and TRBJ1-1; the D gene TCRdb calls, TRBD1, cannot be checked with no DNA. CDR1 is SQVTM and CDR2 is ANQGSEA in the germline V gene. The length of the CDR3 is 14 residues. The CDR3 reads CSVSLRDRGPEAFF.

The V gene is TRBV11-2, the J gene TRBJ2-3; TCRdb selects TRBD2, and the lack of DNA leaves this call unchecked. The CDR3 is 15 amino acids. Per the germline V gene, CDR1 is SGHAT and CDR2 is FQNNGV. CDR3 sequence: CASSPRAVSTDTQYF.

V gene TRBV6-2 or TRBV6-3 combines with J gene TRBJ2-7. The length of the CDR3 is 13 residues. Germline V gene data show CDR1 as MNHEY and CDR2 as SVGEGT. The CDR3 region is CASSYSIPYEQYF.

The chain couples TRBV20-1 to TRBJ1-6; with no DNA, the TCRdb D assignment of TRBD1 cannot be verified. In germline, CDR1 is DFQATT, CDR2 SNEGSKA (reference sequence). The CDR3 is 15 amino acids. The CDR3 sequence is CSAPTGSSYNSPLHF.

The chain couples TRBV5-5 to TRBJ2-7; the D call from TCRdb, TRBD1, cannot be confirmed without DNA. The CDR3 totals 16 residues. Germline V gives CDR1 SGHKS, CDR2 YYEKEE (reference sequence). CDR3 sequence: CASSLPLRQGGDEQYF.

This chain joins TRBV5-1 and TRBJ2-1; TCRdb names TRBD1, which stays unverified in the absence of DNA. This CDR3 has 12 residues. CDR1 and CDR2 from the germline V gene are SGHRS and YFSETQ. CDR3 protein: CASSDGGNEQFF.

The rearrangement uses TRBV13 and TRBJ2-5. This CDR3 has 15 residues. Germline-derived CDR1 and CDR2 are PRHDT and FYEKMQ (reference sequence). The CDR3 loop is CASSIPLDLNPTQYF. Drawing the rest from reference TRBV13 and TRBJ2-5, the complete variable domain is AAGVIQSPRHLIKEKRETATLKCYPIPRHDTVYWYQQGPGQDPQFLISFYEKMQSDKGSIPDRFSAQQFSDYHSELNMSSLELGDSALYFCASSIPLDLNPTQYFGPGTRLLVL.

V and J are TRBV4-2 and TRBJ1-6. Germline CDR1 reads LGHNA; CDR2 reads YNFKEQ. This CDR3 is 17 amino acids long. This CDR3 is CASSQDFAIRFAAALHF.